Sequencing of this TCR beta chain was carried out in a study of OX40 agonist ivuxolimab in advanced cancers. Whole-study context: Patients were dosed with the agonistic anti-OX40 (CD134) antibody ivuxolimab.

Generated by immunoSEQ multiplex PCR, the TCRdb table keeps only in-frame clones and is missing some. The table lists roughly 50,000 clones, around 77% of them singletons. Germline V gene lookup returns CDR1 MNHNY and CDR2 SVGAGI (reference sequence). The CDR3 spans 11 residues. Trimming took off 5 bases at V and 8 bases at J, with 9 bases between the two ends. The sequence derives from an adult with an advanced solid tumor such as melanoma, head and neck, liver or kidney cancer. The chain employs TRBV6-6 and TRBJ1-1, with D maybe TRBD1 (5 bases). Material: CD4+ or CD8+ T cells sorted from blood, obtained in a trial of the OX40 agonist ivuxolimab. The CDR3 bases are TGTGCCAGCAGTCCGGGACTAGAAGCTTTCTTT. Translation: CASSPGLEAFF.